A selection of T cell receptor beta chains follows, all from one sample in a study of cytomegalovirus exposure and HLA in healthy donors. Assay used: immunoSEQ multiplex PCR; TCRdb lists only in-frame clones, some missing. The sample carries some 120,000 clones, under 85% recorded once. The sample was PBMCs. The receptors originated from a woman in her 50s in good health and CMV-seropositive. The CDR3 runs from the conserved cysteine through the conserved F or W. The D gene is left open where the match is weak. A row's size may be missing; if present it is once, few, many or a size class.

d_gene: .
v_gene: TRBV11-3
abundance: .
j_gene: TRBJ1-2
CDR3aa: CASSSRAGIYGYTF
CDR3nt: TGTGCCAGCAGCTCACGCGCGGGCATTTATGGCTACACCTTC

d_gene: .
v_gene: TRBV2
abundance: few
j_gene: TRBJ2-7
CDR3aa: CASSDGYEQYF
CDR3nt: TGTGCCAGCAGTGACGGTTACGAGCAGTACTTC

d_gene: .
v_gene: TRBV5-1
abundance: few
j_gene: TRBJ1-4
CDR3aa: CASSLTAGEKLFF
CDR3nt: TGCGCCAGCAGCCTAACGGCGGGCGAAAAACTGTTTTTT

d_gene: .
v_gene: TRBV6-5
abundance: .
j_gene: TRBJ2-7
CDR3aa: CASSYSQGISYEQYF
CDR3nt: TGTGCCAGCAGTTACTCGCAGGGGATTTCCTACGAGCAGTACTTC

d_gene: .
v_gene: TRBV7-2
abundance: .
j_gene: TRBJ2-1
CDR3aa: CASSLAGGNDEQFF
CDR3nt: TGTGCCAGCAGCTTAGCGGGGGGTAACGATGAGCAGTTCTTC

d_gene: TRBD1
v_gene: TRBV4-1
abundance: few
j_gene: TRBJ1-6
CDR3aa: CASSQAGDRANSPLHF
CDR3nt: TGCGCCAGCAGCCAAGCTGGGGACAGGGCGAATTCACCCCTCCACTTT

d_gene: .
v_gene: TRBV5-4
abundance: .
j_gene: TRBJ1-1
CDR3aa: CARREWMRENTEAFF
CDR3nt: TGTGCCAGGCGGGAGTGGATGCGGGAGAACACTGAAGCTTTCTTT

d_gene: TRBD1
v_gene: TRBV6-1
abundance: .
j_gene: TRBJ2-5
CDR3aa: CASGQTGFETQYF
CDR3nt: TGTGCCAGCGGCCAGACAGGGTTCGAGACCCAGTACTTC

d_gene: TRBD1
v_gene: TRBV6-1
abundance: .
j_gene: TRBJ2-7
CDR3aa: CASRLGQNYEQYF
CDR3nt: TGTGCCAGCAGGCTGGGACAGAACTACGAGCAGTACTTC

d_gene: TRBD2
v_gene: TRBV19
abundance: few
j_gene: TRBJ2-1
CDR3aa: CASRASGYNEQFF
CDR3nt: TGTGCCAGTAGGGCTAGCGGCTACAATGAGCAGTTCTTC